These T cell receptor beta chains were read from a single sample in a study of CD8 T cells in Susac syndrome. TCRdb analysed the immunoSEQ multiplex PCR reads with MiXCR anew, one entry per CDR3 protein. The sample comprises about 150,000 distinct CDR3 sequences, just under 97% of which are singletons, and around 0.15% rests with the top ten. The sample taken for sequencing was CD8+ T cells from PBMCs. These receptors were obtained from a human donor with multiple sclerosis. The CDR3 runs from the conserved cysteine through the conserved F or W. Fields, in order: V gene, D gene, clone size, J gene, CDR3 protein, CDR3 DNA. A D gene is named only where the DNA matches it firmly. Some rows have no size entry. The others give once, few or many, or a class for an expanded clone.

>TRBV29-1|TRBD1|NA|TRBJ2-2
CSVDPGTGLTANTGELFF
TGCAGCGTTGATCCCGGGACAGGGTTAACGGCGAACACCGGGGAGCTGTTTTTT
>TRBV20-1|NA|NA|TRBJ1-5
CSAKQARGNQPQHF
TGCAGTGCTAAACAGGCGAGGGGCAATCAGCCCCAGCATTTT
>TRBV14|TRBD1|once|TRBJ1-2
CASSQGGTGDYTF
TGTGCCAGCAGCCAAGGTGGGACAGGGGACTACACCTTC
>TRBV2|NA|NA|TRBJ2-1
CASSEGAGQSSYNEQFF
TGTGCCAGCAGTGAAGGGGCAGGGCAGAGCTCCTACAATGAGCAGTTCTTC
>TRBV5-1|NA|NA|TRBJ2-7
CASSSDRRTYEQYF
TGCGCCAGCAGCTCCGACAGACGCACCTACGAGCAGTACTTC
>TRBV20-1|TRBD1|NA|TRBJ1-5
CSAVTGSNQPQHF
TGCAGTGCAGTGACAGGGTCCAATCAGCCCCAGCATTTT
>TRBV7-9|TRBD2|NA|TRBJ2-3
CASSSAGERGPTDTQYF
TGTGCCAGCAGCTCGGCCGGGGAGCGGGGACCCACAGATACGCAGTATTTT
>TRBV5-1|NA|NA|TRBJ1-2
CASSLGRELNYGYTF
TGCGCCAGCAGCTTGGGCAGGGAACTCAACTATGGCTACACCTTC
>TRBV20-1|NA|NA|TRBJ2-2
CSARDMNTGELFF
TGCAGTGCTAGAGATATGAACACCGGGGAGCTGTTTTTT
>TRBV4-1|NA|NA|TRBJ2-2
CASSQDLTRATNTGELFF
TGCGCCAGCAGCCAAGATTTAACGAGGGCGACGAACACCGGGGAGCTGTTTTTT
>TRBV30|NA|NA|TRBJ1-5
CAWGEGLSNQPQHF
TGTGCCTGGGGCGAAGGGCTTAGCAATCAGCCCCAGCATTTT
>TRBV7-8|NA|NA|TRBJ2-7
CATDRLNSYEQYF
TGTGCCACAGACAGATTAAACTCCTACGAGCAGTACTTC
>TRBV12-3/TRBV12-4|NA|NA|TRBJ2-1
CASTLGFEQFF
TGTGCCAGCACCTTGGGATTCGAGCAGTTCTTC
>TRBV13|NA|NA|TRBJ1-6
CASSLYGENSPLHF
TGTGCCAGCAGCTTATACGGGGAGAATTCACCCCTCCACTTT
>TRBV20-1|NA|NA|TRBJ2-7
CSAKGNPYEQYF
TGCAGTGCTAAGGGGAATCCCTACGAGCAGTACTTC
>TRBV4-1|NA|NA|TRBJ2-1
CASSQVGFSSYNEQFF
TGCGCCAGCAGCCAAGTCGGGTTCAGCTCCTACAATGAGCAGTTCTTC
>TRBV28|NA|NA|TRBJ2-2
CASSSPLLSRGLLNTGELFF
TGTGCCAGCAGTTCGCCCCTCCTTTCGCGGGGACTCCTAAACACCGGGGAGCTGTTTTTT
>TRBV13|NA|NA|TRBJ2-5
CASTRRRGGGQETQYF
TGTGCCAGCACCCGAAGAAGGGGTGGGGGCCAAGAGACCCAGTACTTC
>TRBV29-1|NA|NA|TRBJ1-2
CSVEKLSGYTF
TGCAGCGTTGAAAAATTAAGTGGCTACACCTTC
>TRBV6-6|NA|NA|TRBJ1-5
CASSYWGQPQHF
TGTGCCAGCAGTTACTGGGGACAGCCCCAGCATTTT
>TRBV25-1|TRBD1|NA|TRBJ1-1
CASSGGTDEAFF
TGTGCCAGCAGTGGGGGGACAGACGAAGCTTTCTTT
>TRBV7-8|TRBD2|few|TRBJ2-3
CASSLGAGGTDTQYF
TGTGCCAGCAGCTTAGGAGCGGGGGGCACAGATACGCAGTATTTT
>TRBV29-1|TRBD1|NA|TRBJ1-4
CSVQGANEKLFF
TGCAGCGTACAGGGGGCTAATGAAAAACTGTTTTTT
>TRBV3-1|NA|NA|TRBJ1-2
CASSQVQSDGYTF
TGTGCCAGCAGCCAAGTACAGTCGGATGGCTACACCTTC
>TRBV29-1|NA|NA|TRBJ2-1
CSVEWQGNEQFF
TGCAGCGTTGAATGGCAGGGGAACGAGCAGTTCTTC
>TRBV18|NA|NA|TRBJ1-2
CASSPPFWGVDGYTF
TGTGCCAGCTCACCACCTTTCTGGGGAGTGGATGGCTACACCTTC
>TRBV9|NA|once|TRBJ2-7
CASSVDREPYEQYF
TGTGCCAGCAGCGTAGACAGGGAGCCCTACGAGCAGTACTTC
>TRBV30|TRBD1|once|TRBJ1-6
CAWTPGDRAYSPLHF
TGTGCCTGGACCCCCGGGGACAGGGCGTATTCACCCCTCCACTTT